What follows describes a single T cell receptor beta chain. The antigen is not known. Clones were read by immunoSEQ multiplex PCR, and TCRdb kept only the in-frame ones, dropping some. The top ten clones hold about 1.1% of a sample with about 120,000 clones, roughly 87% of them seen once. The data were taken from a study of cytomegalovirus exposure and HLA in healthy donors. Whole-study context: The same platform was used for the roughly 130 validation repertoires and the approximately 670 first-cohort repertoires, a later analysis reported. Study-wide points: Altogether, about 160 TCR beta chains were recorded as cytomegalovirus-associated.

Donors were drawn from the approximately 130-subject validation cohort, separate from the approximately 680-subject first cohort. Deletions cut 6 bases from V and 0 bases from J, with 18 bases between. CDR1 and CDR2 (germline): MDHEN, SYDVKM. The CDR3 contains 16 residues. Sample: PBMCs. The sequence was collected from a woman between 18 and 30 years old in good health and CMV-seronegative. The chain couples TRBV28 to TRBJ2-7; possibly TRBD1 for D (6 bases). CDR3 sequence (DNA): TGTGCCAGCAGACATGGACAGCCAAGGAGCTCCTACGAGCAGTACTTC. Protein sequence: CASRHGQPRSSYEQYF.